A single sample is the source of the 3 T cell receptor beta chains below, sequenced in a study of CD8 T cells in ankylosing spondylitis. Regarding the study as a whole: In ankylosing spondylitis blood, a motif of roughly eight highly homologous TCR beta variants appeared characteristic.

TCRdb re-analysed the 5' RACE reads in MiXCR, keeping a single row per CDR3 protein. The sample includes hundreds of thousands of distinct CDR3 sequences, roughly 10% of them seen just once. The antigens these receptors bind are not known. The sample comprised blood, either unsorted or a sorted T cell fraction (not recorded which). Every receptor here comes from a male donor with ankylosing spondylitis.

The chain is built from TRBV7-9 and TRBJ2-5; the match to TRBD2 covers 7 bases. V shed 4 bases and J 1 base; nucleotides not matched to a gene: 12. The CDR3 is 17 residues long. Germline loops: CDR1 SEHNR, CDR2 FQNEAQ (reference sequence). Written as DNA, the CDR3 is TGTGCCAGCAGCTGGCCCGCGGGAGAGGGGAGCCAAGAGACCCAGTACTTC. Residues: CASSWPAGEGSQETQYF. The full variable domain, in which reference TRBV7-9 and TRBJ2-5 provide the parts outside the CDR3, is DTGVSQNPRHKITKRGQNVTFRCDPISEHNRLYWYRQTLGQGPEFLTYFQNEAQLEKSRLLSDRFSAERPKGSFSTLEIQRTEQGDSAMYLCASSWPAGEGSQETQYFGPGTRLLVL.

This clonotype was seen ten or more times. V usage is TRBV29-1 and J usage is TRBJ1-2; 8 nucleotides align to TRBD1. J lost 7 bases, V lost 7 bases, and 11 bases had no gene match. The CDR3 length is 13 residues. The germline gives CDR1 SQVTM, CDR2 ANQGSEA. CDR3 loop: CSAEIGQGLGYTF. CDR3 bases: TGCAGCGCAGAAATTGGACAGGGCCTTGGCTACACCTTC. The entire variable domain, with the rest obtained from reference TRBV29-1 and TRBJ1-2, is as follows: SAVISQKPSRDICQRGTSLTIQCQVDSQVTMMFWYRQQPGQSLTLIATANQGSEATYESGFVIDKFPISRPNLTFSTLTVSNMSPEDSSIYLCSAEIGQGLGYTFGSGTRLTVV.

This chain uses TRBV7-8 with TRBJ1-6; D remains ambiguous. V was cut by 1 base and J by 10 bases, with 8 bases left in between. The CDR3 extends over 13 amino acids. The germline gives CDR1 SGHVS, CDR2 FQNEAQ. This CDR3 reads CASSLGVPSPLHF. CDR3 sequence (DNA): TGTGCCAGCAGCTTAGGAGTCCCGTCACCCCTCCACTTT.